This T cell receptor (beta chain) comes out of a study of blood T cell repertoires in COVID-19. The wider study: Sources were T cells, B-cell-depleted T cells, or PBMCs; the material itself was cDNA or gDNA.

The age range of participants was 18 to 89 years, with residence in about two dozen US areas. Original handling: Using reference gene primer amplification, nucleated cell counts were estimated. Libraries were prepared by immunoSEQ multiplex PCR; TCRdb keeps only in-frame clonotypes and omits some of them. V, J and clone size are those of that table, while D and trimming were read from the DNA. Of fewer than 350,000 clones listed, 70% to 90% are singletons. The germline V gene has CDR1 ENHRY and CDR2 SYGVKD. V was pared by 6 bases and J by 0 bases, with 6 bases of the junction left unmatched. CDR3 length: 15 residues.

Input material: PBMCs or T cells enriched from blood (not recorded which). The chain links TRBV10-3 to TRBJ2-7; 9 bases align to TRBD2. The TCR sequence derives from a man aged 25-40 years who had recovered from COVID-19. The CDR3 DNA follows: TGTGCCATCAGGGGAGCGGGGGGCCGCTCCTACGAGCAGTACTTC. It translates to CAIRGAGGRSYEQYF.